These 24 T cell receptor beta chains were sequenced from one sample in a study of cytomegalovirus exposure and HLA in healthy donors (dated by TCRdb to the late 2010s). The library was prepared using the immunoSEQ multiplex PCR assay. For the multiplex PCR, a mixture combining 60 forward primers for TCR Vbeta segments and 13 reverse primers for TCR Jbeta segments was used. TCRdb obtained this table from immuneACCESS and retained in-frame rearrangements with V and J assigned. These tables miss some clones; where compared with another copy, unresolved V genes account for less than half of the shortfall, and the remainder is unexplained. Counted in this sample were 200,000 to 250,000 clones; around four fifths of them appeared once. Of the sample, around 0.44% is held by the ten largest clones. The sequenced sample was PBMCs. All receptors derive from a boy aged 5-17 years in good health and CMV-seronegative.

The V and J genes are TRBV6-1 and TRBJ2-7; D unresolved. This CDR3 is built from 10 residues. Germline V gene lookup returns CDR1 MNHNS and CDR2 SASEGT. Trimming took off 3 bases at V and 6 bases at J, with 3 bases between the two ends. DNA of the CDR3: TGTGCCAGCAGTGACAGCGAGCAGTACTTC. Amino acid sequence: CASSDSEQYF.

The chain combines TRBV20-1 with TRBJ1-4, with D possibly matching TRBD1 (5 bases). The V gene's germline CDR1 is DFQATT and CDR2 SNEGSKA (reference sequence). The CDR3 covers 11 residues. Trimming cost V 4 bases and J 10 bases, with 10 bases left between them. CDR3 coding DNA: TGCAGTGCTATGGGGGGGGGAAAACTGTTTTTT. Residues: CSAMGGGKLFF.

This clone was seen once. The rearrangement links TRBV6-1 to TRBJ2-7, with a weak D call TRBD2 (5 bases). Deletions cut 2 bases from V and 5 bases from J, with 16 bases between. Germline V gene sequence: CDR1 MNHNS, CDR2 SASEGT. The CDR3 is 15 residues long. The CDR3 region is CASSEKTTQRDEQYF. The DNA of the CDR3 is TGTGCCAGCAGTGAAAAGACTACTCAACGAGACGAGCAGTACTTC.

The chain is built from TRBV25-1 and TRBJ2-7; D gene unclear. The V end lost 5 bases, the J end lost 4 bases, and 6 bases lay between the germline ends. The CDR3 contains 11 residues. Germline assignment: CDR1 MGHDK and CDR2 SYGVNS. CDR3 DNA sequence: TGTGCCAGCAGTCGGCGGTACGAGCAGTACTTC. This encodes CASSRRYEQYF.

The chain joins TRBV5-1 to TRBJ1-2; 8 nucleotides line up with TRBD1. The CDR3 is made up of 16 amino acids. Germline V gene sequence: CDR1 SGHRS, CDR2 YFSETQ. The CDR3 region has the DNA TGCGCGGTTGAGGCAGGGGCACCAGACAGGGGATGTGGCTACACCTTC. Its protein is CAVEAGAPDRGCGYTF.

This chain uses TRBV7-9 with TRBJ1-2, with 8 bases that match TRBD1. V gave up 2 bases and J gave up 8 bases; unmatched junction bases: 7. The CDR3 sequence is 14 residues long. Germline V gene data show CDR1 as SEHNR and CDR2 as FQNEAQ (reference sequence). The CDR3 is CASSLKTGDRGYTF. CDR3 nucleotide sequence: TGTGCCAGCAGCTTAAAGACAGGGGACCGGGGCTACACCTTC. Using reference TRBV7-9 and TRBJ1-2 for the parts outside the CDR3, the full variable domain is DTGVSQNPRHKITKRGQNVTFRCDPISEHNRLYWYRQTLGQGPEFLTYFQNEAQLEKSRLLSDRFSAERPKGSFSTLEIQRTEQGDSAMYLCASSLKTGDRGYTFGSGTRLTVV.

This sequence joins TRBV11-1 and TRBJ1-1; no definite D call. Per the germline V gene, CDR1 is SGHAT and CDR2 is FQDESV (reference sequence). The V gene lost 3 bases and the J gene lost 6 bases, with 11 bases spanning the gap. The CDR3 is 13 amino acids. CDR3 region: CASSFSGLPEAFF. The CDR3 region has the DNA TGTGCCAGCAGCTTCAGCGGCCTCCCTGAAGCTTTCTTT.

The chain is built from TRBV6-5 and TRBJ1-3; 7 bases fit TRBD1. Germline values: CDR1 MNHEY, CDR2 SVGAGI. Germline trimming cut 6 bases from V and 2 bases from J; bases unmatched to any gene: 7. CDR3 length: 15 amino acids. This chain's CDR3 is CASSPGQVPGNTIYF. DNA of the CDR3: TGTGCCAGCAGCCCTGGACAGGTACCTGGAAACACCATATATTTT.

The chain carries TRBV5-1 and TRBJ2-7; D possibly corresponds to TRBD2 (6 bases). V was shortened by 1 base and J by 2 bases, with 16 bases between the two germline ends. CDR3 length equals 16 residues. Germline V CDR1 and CDR2: SGHRS, YFSETQ. This CDR3 is CASSLSASDVTYEQYF. CDR3 DNA: TGCGCCAGCAGCTTGTCGGCTAGCGATGTAACCTACGAGCAGTACTTC. Using reference TRBV5-1 and TRBJ2-7 for the parts outside the CDR3, the full variable domain is KAGVTQTPRYLIKTRGQQVTLSCSPISGHRSVSWYQQTPGQGLQFLFEYFSETQRNKGNFPGRFSGRQFSNSRSEMNVSTLELGDSALYLCASSLSASDVTYEQYFGPGTRLTVT.

Here the CDR3 reads CAISERREDEQFF. The CDR3 DNA follows: TGTGCCATCAGTGAGCGCAGGGAGGACGAGCAGTTCTTC. The chain has TRBV10-3 and TRBJ2-1; D possibly corresponds to TRBD2 (6 bases). CDR1 is ENHRY, CDR2 SYGVKD, per germline. This CDR3 is 13 amino acids long. The V and J ends lost 2 bases and 10 bases respectively, with 12 bases between them.

This clone was observed a single time. The V gene is TRBV2, the J gene TRBJ2-7; 11 nucleotides align to TRBD1. From germline, CDR1 is SNHLY and CDR2 FYNNEI. The CDR3 extends over 16 amino acids. Unmatched junction bases numbered 7, after V lost 4 bases and J lost 2 bases. CDR3 region: CASSGRDRGSPYEQYF. CDR3 nucleotide sequence: TGTGCCAGCAGTGGAAGGGACAGGGGGTCACCCTACGAGCAGTACTTC.

The V call is TRBV4-1, the J call TRBJ2-3; 11 bases line up with TRBD2. Germline V lookup: CDR1 MGHRA, CDR2 YSYEKL. V shed 0 bases and J 1 base; nucleotides not matched to a gene: 3. The CDR3 is 17 amino acids. CDR3 sequence (DNA): TGCGCCAGCAGCCAAGAGGGACTAGCGGTCGGCACAGATACGCAGTATTTT. Its protein is CASSQEGLAVGTDTQYF.

The chain recombines TRBV7-6 with TRBJ2-5; possibly TRBD2 for D (6 bases). The CDR3 consists of 14 residues. Between the trimmed V and J ends, which lost 2 bases and 3 bases, there was a span of 10 bases. Germline V gives CDR1 SGHVS, CDR2 FNYEAQ. The CDR3 nucleotides read TGTGCCAGCAGCTTACTTGCTAGCGAAGAGACCCAGTACTTC. This sequence encodes CASSLLASEETQYF.

The chain uses TRBV10-1 and TRBJ1-1; TRBD1 is a possible D gene (5 bases). Per germline, CDR1 WNHNN and CDR2 SYGVQD (reference sequence). The CDR3 loop spans 16 amino acids. Trimming removed 0 bases at V and 5 bases at J, with 16 bases between. Here the CDR3 DNA reads TGCGCCAGCAGTGAGTCGACGCGTGGGGCAGGGACTGAAGCTTTCTTT. Protein: CASSESTRGAGTEAFF.

This clone was recorded only once. The V gene is TRBV28, the J gene TRBJ2-3; D may be TRBD2 (6 bases). Looked up from germline, CDR1 is MDHEN and CDR2 is SYDVKM. The V and J ends lost 5 bases and 4 bases respectively, with 22 bases between them. The CDR3 covers 17 residues. In DNA, the CDR3 is TGTGCCAGCAGTCACCCAGCGGGTGTGGGGTGGGCAGATACGCAGTATTTT. This codes for CASSHPAGVGWADTQYF.

This clone turned up a few times. In nucleotides, the CDR3 is TGTGCCAGCAGTGCAGGGGTTTTCGGTGAAAAACTGTTTTTT. It yields the protein CASSAGVFGEKLFF. The J gene is TRBJ1-4, the V gene TRBV27; maybe TRBD1 (6 bases). The CDR3 has 14 residues. Germline CDR1 MNHEY, CDR2 SMNVEV (reference sequence). The V end was cut by 5 bases, the J end by 7 bases, with 14 bases between.

For this clone: Different DNA sequences within this sample yield the same CDR3. V usage is TRBV6-1 and J usage is TRBJ1-2, with a tentative D call TRBD1 (5 bases). V was shortened by 0 bases and J by 4 bases, with 6 bases between the two germline ends. The V gene's germline CDR1 is MNHNS and CDR2 SASEGT. The CDR3 has 13 amino acids. The CDR3 DNA follows: TGTGCCAGCAGTGAAGCGGGGCTCTATGGCTACACCTTC. Translating it yields CASSEAGLYGYTF.

The V and J genes are TRBV27 and TRBJ2-7; D is unresolved. Germline lookup yields CDR1 MNHEY and CDR2 SMNVEV (reference sequence). Trimming removed 0 bases at V and 5 bases at J, with 8 bases between. The CDR3 has 13 residues. Written as DNA, the CDR3 is TGTGCCAGCAGTTTATCCGGGTCGAACGAGCAGTACTTC. It codes for CASSLSGSNEQYF.

The gene calls are TRBV6-6 and TRBJ2-7; no definite D call. Germline CDR1 reads MNHNY; CDR2 reads SVGAGI (reference sequence). The CDR3 totals 16 residues. V was trimmed by 2 bases and J by 0 bases, leaving 14 bases between them. The CDR3 bases are TGTGCCAGCAGTTACCCCCCTGTTTCCAGCTCCTACGAGCAGTACTTC. Amino acid sequence: CASSYPPVSSSYEQYF.

The chain is built from TRBV10-3 and TRBJ1-1; D uncertain. Per the germline V gene, CDR1 is ENHRY and CDR2 is SYGVKD. CDR3 length: 14 residues. The V end was cut by 4 bases, the J end by 3 bases, with 12 bases between. DNA of the CDR3: TGTGCCATCAGTGCAAGCGACGTAGACACTGAAGCTTTCTTT. It yields the protein CAISASDVDTEAFF.

V gene TRBV27 combines with J gene TRBJ1-2; D perhaps matches TRBD1 (6 bases). Trimming stripped 7 bases from V and 5 bases from J, with 20 bases between. CDR1 is MNHEY, CDR2 SMNVEV, per germline (reference sequence). The CDR3 runs 15 residues. CDR3 residues: CASTPSGGGWYGYTF. CDR3 DNA sequence: TGTGCCAGCACCCCGTCGGGGGGGGGCTGGTATGGCTACACCTTC.

This rearrangement joins TRBV4-2 to TRBJ2-3, with D unclear. This CDR3 is built from 12 residues. The germline CDR1 and CDR2 sequences are LGHNA and YNFKEQ. With 1 base removed from V and 6 bases from J, the gap between germline ends came to 5 bases. CDR3 protein: CASSQGEDTQYF. CDR3 coding DNA: TGTGCCAGCAGCCAAGGTGAGGATACGCAGTATTTT.

V is TRBV11-2 and J is TRBJ1-5; D is possibly TRBD1 (6 bases). Trimming shortened V by 0 bases and J by 7 bases, and 10 bases separated the two germline ends. Germline V lookup: CDR1 SGHAT, CDR2 FQNNGV. The CDR3 extends over 14 amino acids. CDR3 region: CASSLEKGVQPQHF. CDR3 nucleotides: TGTGCCAGCAGCTTAGAGAAGGGGGTCCAGCCCCAGCATTTT.

This sequence joins TRBV2 and TRBJ2-7; 10 bases are shared with TRBD2. Germline assignment: CDR1 SNHLY and CDR2 FYNNEI. The CDR3 is 14 residues long. Trimming took 6 bases from V and 6 from J; bases not matched to a gene: 8. The CDR3 nucleotides are TGTGCCAGCAGACCTAGCGGGAGACCCTCCGAGCAGTACTTC. Protein product: CASRPSGRPSEQYF.